This T cell receptor (beta chain) was recovered during a study of prognosis after radiotherapy for stage I lung cancer. The germline V gene encodes CDR1 MNHEY and CDR2 SVGAGI. The CDR3 totals 16 residues. With 4 bases removed from V and 3 bases from J, the gap between germline ends came to 19 bases. As concerns this clonotype: The likely explanation is a read error, given a far larger clone one base away.

By two-round multiplex PCR, the TCR beta CDR3 was amplified from genomic DNA. Amplification during the initial PCR round employed primers specific to each TRBV and TRBJ gene. One entry per CDR3 protein, called by TCRdb with MiXCR from the multiplex PCR reads. The table records about 17,000 distinct CDR3 sequences, around 30% of them present only once. The sequence was obtained from a donor over 45 with non-small cell lung cancer. The rearrangement uses TRBV6-5 and TRBJ2-7; the D is unclear. The input for sequencing was PBMCs, taken before or after stereotactic body radiation therapy (not recorded which). In nucleotides, the CDR3 is TGTGCCAGCAGTTTGGGCAATCAAGTAGAAAACTACGAGCAGTACTTC. This gives the protein CASSLGNQVENYEQYF.